This entry is about one TCR beta chain. Its antigen is still unknown. Researchers ran the PCR with 60 Vbeta and 13 Jbeta primers. Libraries were prepared by immunoSEQ multiplex PCR; TCRdb keeps only in-frame clonotypes and omits some of them. The sample contains some 99,000 clones, around 73% of which appear only once. The data stem from a study of cytomegalovirus exposure and HLA in healthy donors. Trimming shortened V by 5 bases and J by 4 bases, and 17 bases separated the two germline ends. Germline lookup yields CDR1 SGHNT and CDR2 YENEEA. CDR3 size: 15 residues. Broader study findings: Cytomegalovirus association was listed for about 150 TCR beta chains. Certain sequence variants were highly shared and formed a cluster, and this cluster was likely a sequencing artifact. In a later analysis, common viral pathogens appeared linked to several of the most significant clusters.

This TCR was recovered from a man aged 40-49 years in good health and CMV-seronegative. Sequencing input: PBMCs. The rearrangement links TRBV11-3 to TRBJ2-5, with TRBD1 as a possible D gene (6 bases). The CDR3 DNA is TGTGCCAGCAGCCCAGGGGTAGCAGGGGCAGAGACCCAGTACTTC. It codes for CASSPGVAGAETQYF.